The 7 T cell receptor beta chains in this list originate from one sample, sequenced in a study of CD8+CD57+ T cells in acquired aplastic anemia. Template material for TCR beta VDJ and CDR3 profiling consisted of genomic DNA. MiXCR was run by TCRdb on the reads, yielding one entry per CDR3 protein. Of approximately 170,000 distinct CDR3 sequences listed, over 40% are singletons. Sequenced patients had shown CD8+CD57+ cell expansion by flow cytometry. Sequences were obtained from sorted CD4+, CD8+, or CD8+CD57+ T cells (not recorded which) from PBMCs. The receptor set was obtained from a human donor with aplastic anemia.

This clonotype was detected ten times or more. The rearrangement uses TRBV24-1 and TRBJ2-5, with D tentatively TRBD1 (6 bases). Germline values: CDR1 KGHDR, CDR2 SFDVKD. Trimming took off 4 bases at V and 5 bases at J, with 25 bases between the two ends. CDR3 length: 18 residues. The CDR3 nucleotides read TGTGCCACCAGTGAAAATCAAGCTACAACAGGGTTGGTTGAGACCCAGTACTTC. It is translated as CATSENQATTGLVETQYF.

The CDR3 loop reads CATRDRAQGPEAFF. The CDR3 DNA reads as TGTGCCACCAGAGACCGGGCCCAGGGACCTGAAGCTTTCTTT. The chain links TRBV2 to TRBJ1-1, with a weak D call TRBD1 (5 bases). CDR1 and CDR2 (germline): SNHLY, FYNNEI. V lost 10 bases to trimming and J lost 6 bases, with 21 bases between them. The CDR3 loop spans 14 amino acids. The whole variable domain, remainder taken from reference TRBV2 and TRBJ1-1, is EPEVTQTPSHQVTQMGQEVILRCVPISNHLYFYWYRQILGQKVEFLVSFYNNEISEKSEIFDDQFSVERPDGSNFTLKIRSTKLEDSAMYFCATRDRAQGPEAFFGQGTRLTVV.

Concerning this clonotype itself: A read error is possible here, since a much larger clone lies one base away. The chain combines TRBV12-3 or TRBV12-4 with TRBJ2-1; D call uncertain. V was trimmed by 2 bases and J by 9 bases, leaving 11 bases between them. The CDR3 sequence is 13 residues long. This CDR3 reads CASSLLSVAEQFF. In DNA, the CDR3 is TGTGCCAGCAGTTTACTTTCAGTGGCTGAGCAGTTCTTC.

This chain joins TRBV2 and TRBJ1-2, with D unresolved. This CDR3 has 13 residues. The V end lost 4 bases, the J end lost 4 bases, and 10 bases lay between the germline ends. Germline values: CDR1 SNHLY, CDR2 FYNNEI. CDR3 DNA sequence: TGTGCCAGCAGTGGCTTAGGAACCTATGGCTACACCTTC. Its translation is CASSGLGTYGYTF.

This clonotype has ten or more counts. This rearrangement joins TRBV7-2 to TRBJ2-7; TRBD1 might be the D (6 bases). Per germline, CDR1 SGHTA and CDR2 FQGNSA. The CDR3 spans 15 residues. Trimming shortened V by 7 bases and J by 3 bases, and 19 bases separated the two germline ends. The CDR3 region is CASTRNGQGIYEQYF. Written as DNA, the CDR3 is TGTGCCAGCACCCGAAATGGGCAGGGGATCTACGAGCAGTACTTC. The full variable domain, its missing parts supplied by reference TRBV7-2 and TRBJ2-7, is GAGVSQSPSNKVTEKGKDVELRCDPISGHTALYWYRQSLGQGLEFLIYFQGNSAPDKSGLPSDRFSAERTGGSVSTLTIQRTQQEDSAVYLCASTRNGQGIYEQYFGPGTRLTVT.

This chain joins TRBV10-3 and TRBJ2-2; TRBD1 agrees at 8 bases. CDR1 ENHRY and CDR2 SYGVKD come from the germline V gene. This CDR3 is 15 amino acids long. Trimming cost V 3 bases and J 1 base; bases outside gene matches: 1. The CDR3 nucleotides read TGTGCCATCAGTGAAGGGACAGGGAACACCGGGGAGCTGTTTTTT. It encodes CAISEGTGNTGELFF.

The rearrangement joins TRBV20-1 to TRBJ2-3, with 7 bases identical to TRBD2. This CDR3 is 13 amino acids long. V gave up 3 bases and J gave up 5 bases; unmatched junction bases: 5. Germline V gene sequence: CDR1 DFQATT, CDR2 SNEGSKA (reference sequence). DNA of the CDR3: TGCAGTGCTAGGTTCGGGGAGGGAGATACGCAGTATTTT. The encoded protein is CSARFGEGDTQYF.